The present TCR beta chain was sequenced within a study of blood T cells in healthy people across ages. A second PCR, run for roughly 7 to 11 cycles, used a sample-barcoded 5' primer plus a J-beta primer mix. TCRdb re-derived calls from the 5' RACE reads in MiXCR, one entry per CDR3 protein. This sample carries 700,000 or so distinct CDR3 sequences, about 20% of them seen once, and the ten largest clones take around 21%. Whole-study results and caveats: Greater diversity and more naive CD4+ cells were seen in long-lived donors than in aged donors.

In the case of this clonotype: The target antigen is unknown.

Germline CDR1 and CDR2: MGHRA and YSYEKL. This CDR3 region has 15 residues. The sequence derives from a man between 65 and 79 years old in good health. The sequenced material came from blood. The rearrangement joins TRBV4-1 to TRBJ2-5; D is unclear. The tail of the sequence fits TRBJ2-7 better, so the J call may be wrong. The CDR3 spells CASSQDWLFHYEQYF. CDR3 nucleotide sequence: TGCGCCAGCAGCCAAGATTGGCTCTTCCACTACGAGCAGTACTTC.